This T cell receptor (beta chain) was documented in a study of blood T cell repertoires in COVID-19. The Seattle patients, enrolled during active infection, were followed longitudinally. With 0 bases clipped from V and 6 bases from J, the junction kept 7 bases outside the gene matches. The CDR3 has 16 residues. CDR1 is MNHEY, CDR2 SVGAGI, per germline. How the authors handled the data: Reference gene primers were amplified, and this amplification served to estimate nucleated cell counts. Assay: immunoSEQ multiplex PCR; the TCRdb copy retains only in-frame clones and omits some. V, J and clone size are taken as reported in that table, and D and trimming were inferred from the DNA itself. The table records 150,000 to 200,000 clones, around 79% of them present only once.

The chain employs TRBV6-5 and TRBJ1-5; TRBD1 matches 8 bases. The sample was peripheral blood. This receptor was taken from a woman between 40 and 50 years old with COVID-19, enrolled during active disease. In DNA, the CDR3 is TGTGCCAGCAGTTACTCGTGGACAGGGCAGGTTCAGCCCCAGCATTTT. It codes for CASSYSWTGQVQPQHF.